This T cell receptor (beta chain) was retrieved from a study of blood T cell repertoires in COVID-19. Across the study: COVID-19 samples, acute and convalescent, were from the United States, Italy and Spain. T cells, B-cell-depleted T cells, or PBMCs supplied cDNA or gDNA.

As originally analysed: The authors estimated nucleated cell counts from reference gene primer amplification. Libraries were prepared by immunoSEQ multiplex PCR; TCRdb keeps only in-frame clonotypes and omits some of them. Clone size and the V and J calls come from that table; the DNA yielded D and trimming. There are about 90,000 clones in the sample; 65% to 85% occur only once, and approximately 34% lies in the top ten. From germline, CDR1 is SGDLS and CDR2 YYNGEE. The CDR3 length is 15 residues. The V gene lost 0 bases and the J gene lost 7 bases, with 14 bases spanning the gap. This clone has only a few counts.

The rearrangement uses TRBV9 and TRBJ2-1; maybe TRBD2 (6 bases). Sequenced material: peripheral blood. The receptor's source is a woman aged 80 or over with active or convalescent COVID-19. The CDR3 protein is CASSVDPGEENEQFF. For the CDR3, the DNA is TGTGCCAGCAGCGTAGATCCCGGGGAGGAGAATGAGCAGTTCTTC. Together with reference TRBV9 and TRBJ2-1, the CDR3 gives the full variable domain: DSGVTQTPKHLITATGQRVTLRCSPRSGDLSVYWYQQSLDQGLQFLIQYYNGEERAKGNILERFSAQQFPDLHSELNLSSLELGDSALYFCASSVDPGEENEQFFGPGTRLTVL.